The 18 T cell receptor beta chains below all came from one sample that was sequenced in a study of blood T cells in healthy people across ages. For the second PCR, which ran for 7 to 11 cycles, a sample-barcoded 5' primer and a J-beta primer mix were used. One entry per CDR3 protein results from TCRdb running MiXCR on the 5' RACE reads. The sample has around 1,800,000 distinct CDR3 sequences, 35% to 50% seen once. Material: blood. The receptors derive from a human donor in good health.

V is TRBV28 and J is TRBJ2-3, with TRBD2 as a possible D gene (5 bases). Germline CDR1 is MDHEN and CDR2 is SYDVKM. CDR3 length equals 14 residues. Trimming cost V 3 bases and J 6 bases, with 13 bases left between them. CDR3 residues: CASSFDYPGDTQYF. The CDR3 nucleotides read TGTGCCAGCAGTTTTGACTACCCGGGGGATACGCAGTATTTT.

The V gene is TRBV4-3, the J gene TRBJ2-3; 8 bases are shared with TRBD2. V gave up 0 bases and J gave up 3 bases; unmatched junction bases: 8. The CDR3 has 17 residues. Germline CDR1 LGHNA, CDR2 YSLEER. CDR3: CASSQEGSSGVTDTQYF. CDR3 sequence (DNA): TGCGCCAGCAGCCAAGAGGGGAGTAGCGGGGTAACAGATACGCAGTATTTT.

The chain has TRBV29-1 and TRBJ2-5; 7 nucleotides agree with TRBD2. Germline V gene lookup returns CDR1 SQVTM and CDR2 ANQGSEA. The CDR3 sequence is 12 residues long. CDR3 sequence reads: CNAGAYQETQYF. CDR3 nucleotide sequence: TGCAACGCGGGAGCCTACCAAGAGACCCAGTACTTC.

This clonotype was detected a few times. The chain uses TRBV11-2 and TRBJ2-5; a weak D match, TRBD2 (6 bases). The CDR3 is 16 residues long. Germline CDR1 SGHAT, CDR2 FQNNGV. Trimming took 6 bases from V and 0 from J, leaving 17 bases between them. The CDR3 coding sequence is TGTGCCAGCAGATCACCCGGACGCGGGGACCAAGAGACCCAGTACTTC. Residues: CASRSPGRGDQETQYF.

The V gene is TRBV15, the J gene TRBJ2-5; D is uncertain. V was clipped by 3 bases and J by 2 bases, with 10 bases between them. Germline V lookup: CDR1 LNHNV, CDR2 YYDKDF (reference sequence). This CDR3 contains 14 residues. Here the CDR3 DNA reads TGTGCCACCAGCAGCTTCACCTTACAAGAGACCCAGTACTTC. Its translation is CATSSFTLQETQYF.

This clonotype turned up a few times. The chain has TRBV6-4 and TRBJ2-1; tentatively, D is TRBD1 or TRBD2 (5 bases each). Germline-derived CDR1 and CDR2 are MRHNA and SNTAGT. The V gene lost 5 bases and the J gene lost 5 bases, with 10 bases spanning the gap. The CDR3 runs 13 residues. CDR3 residues: CASSRDENNEQFF. The CDR3 DNA reads TGTGCCAGCAGTAGGGACGAAAACAATGAGCAGTTCTTC.

There are a few counts of this clonotype. This sequence joins TRBV7-2 and TRBJ2-3, with 8 bases aligning to TRBD1. This CDR3 has 16 residues. Losses at the gene ends were 5 bases for V and 0 bases for J; bases not matched to a gene: 7. Germline V gene lookup returns CDR1 SGHTA and CDR2 FQGNSA. The CDR3 DNA follows: TGTGCCAGCAGCCCGGACGGGGACAGGAGCACAGATACGCAGTATTTT. Translated: CASSPDGDRSTDTQYF. Supplemented by reference TRBV7-2 and TRBJ2-3, the full variable domain reads GAGVSQSPSNKVTEKGKDVELRCDPISGHTALYWYRQSLGQGLEFLIYFQGNSAPDKSGLPSDRFSAERTGGSVSTLTIQRTQQEDSAVYLCASSPDGDRSTDTQYFGPGTRLTVL.

A note on this clonotype: Mismatch with germline at one junction end may stem from a read error. This sequence joins TRBV29-1 and TRBJ1-2; a possible D gene is TRBD1 (5 bases). The CDR3 is 10 residues long. CDR1 is SQVTM, CDR2 ANQGSEA, per germline. In DNA form, the CDR3 reads TGCAGCGGGGGGGACTATGGCTTCACCTTC. Translated, it gives CSGGDYGFTF. Full variable domain (rest looked up from reference TRBV29-1 and TRBJ1-2): SAVISQKPSRDICQRGTSLTIQCQVDSQVTMMFWYRQQPGQSLTLIATANQGSEATYESGFVIDKFPISRPNLTFSTLTVSNMSPEDSSIYLCSGGDYGFTFGSGTRLTVV.

This clonotype was seen more than once but under ten times. The chain joins TRBV20-1 to TRBJ2-5; perhaps TRBD2 as D (5 bases). The CDR3 has 13 amino acids. The V gene lost 5 bases and the J gene lost 5 bases, with 15 bases spanning the gap. Looked up from germline, CDR1 is DFQATT and CDR2 is SNEGSKA (reference sequence). CDR3 sequence: CSAPIAGYETQYF. The CDR3, as DNA: TGCAGTGCTCCTATCGCGGGCTACGAGACCCAGTACTTC.

This chain connects TRBV5-1 to TRBJ2-1, with 7 bases fitting TRBD1. Unmatched junction bases numbered 6, after V lost 4 bases and J lost 2 bases. Germline V lookup: CDR1 SGHRS, CDR2 YFSETQ. CDR3 length: 15 amino acids. CDR3 protein: CASSRDSGAYNEQFF. The CDR3 DNA is TGCGCCAGCAGCCGGGACAGTGGGGCCTACAATGAGCAGTTCTTC.

The rearrangement links TRBV5-5 to TRBJ1-2; TRBD1 aligns across 8 bases. The CDR3 length is 15 residues. Germline V gene data show CDR1 as SGHKS and CDR2 as YYEKEE (reference sequence). V gave up 4 bases and J gave up 4 bases; unmatched junction bases: 9. CDR3 amino acids: CASSLAAGTGYGYTF. For the CDR3, the DNA is TGTGCCAGCAGCCTGGCGGCCGGGACAGGCTATGGCTACACCTTC.

In its sample, this clonotype was seen a few times. V and J are TRBV4-1 and TRBJ2-5; a possible D gene is TRBD2 (6 bases). The J call is uncertain, as TRBJ2-7 better fits the DNA end. Germline loops: CDR1 MGHRA, CDR2 YSYEKL. The CDR3 totals 15 residues. The chain's CDR3 is CASSPSETRLVEQYF. The CDR3 nucleotides read TGCGCCAGCAGCCCATCCGAGACTAGGTTAGTCGAGCAGTACTTC.

The sample holds a few counts of this clonotype. The rearrangement links TRBV2 to TRBJ1-2; 8 positions agree with TRBD1. J gave up 6 bases and V 3 bases, and 6 bases lay outside the gene matches. The CDR3 consists of 14 residues. Germline assignment: CDR1 SNHLY and CDR2 FYNNEI. CDR3 loop: CASSEATGVHGYTF. Here the CDR3 DNA reads TGTGCCAGCAGTGAGGCGACAGGGGTCCATGGCTACACCTTC.

This clonotype was detected only a few times. The rearrangement links TRBV5-1 to TRBJ2-5; 8 nucleotides align to TRBD2. Matching the DNA end better, TRBJ2-7 makes the J call doubtful. The CDR3 spans 15 residues. CDR1 and CDR2 (germline): SGHRS, YFSETQ. The CDR3 bases are TGCGCCAGCAGCTTGTACGGCGGGGGGCGGAACGAGCAGTACTTC. Encoded protein: CASSLYGGGRNEQYF.

V gene TRBV27 combines with J gene TRBJ2-5, with 9 bases aligning to TRBD1. The germline V gene encodes CDR1 MNHEY and CDR2 SMNVEV (reference sequence). The V gene end was trimmed by 5 bases and the J gene end by 4 bases; junction bases not matched to a gene: 8. The CDR3 runs to 15 residues. The CDR3, as DNA: TGTGCCAGCAGTCTAACAGGGGGCACTGTAGAGACCCAGTACTTC. It translates to CASSLTGGTVETQYF.

The V gene is TRBV29-1, the J gene TRBJ1-2, with 10 bases lining up with TRBD1. V shed 6 bases, J shed 4 bases, and the junction held 11 bases outside the gene matches. This CDR3 contains 15 residues. Germline loops: CDR1 SQVTM, CDR2 ANQGSEA. As DNA, the CDR3 is TGCAGCGTGGATCACTCGACAGGGGGCGGCTATGGCTACACCTTC. Its protein product is CSVDHSTGGGYGYTF.

The chain couples TRBV4-3 to TRBJ2-7; possible D gene TRBD2, 7 bases. Trimming cost V 3 bases and J 0 bases, with 12 bases left between them. CDR3 size: 15 residues. Germline CDR1 is LGHNA and CDR2 is YSLEER. The CDR3 DNA follows: TGCGCCAGCAGCCACGGGGCGGGGGCCTCCTACGAGCAGTACTTC. Its protein product is CASSHGAGASYEQYF.

This chain connects TRBV6-6 to TRBJ1-4; D call uncertain. With 2 bases removed from V and 15 bases from J, the gap between germline ends came to 19 bases. CDR1 and CDR2 (germline): MNHNY, SVGAGI (reference sequence). The CDR3 contains 14 residues. The CDR3 DNA reads TGTGCCAGCAGTTACCCAGGAGTGCGCTTGGGTTTGTTTTTT. Protein product: CASSYPGVRLGLFF.